This T cell receptor beta chain was documented in a study of control samples from healthy donors and cancer patients. V was trimmed by 6 bases and J by 4 bases, leaving 16 bases between them. The CDR3 is made up of 15 amino acids. The germline gives CDR1 MNHEY, CDR2 SVGAGI. Using immunoSEQ multiplex PCR, the repertoire was profiled, and TCRdb retains in-frame clones only, with some absent. The table shows 100,000 to 150,000 clones, with almost 95% occurring only once. Sequencing was carried out using PBMCs. The clonotype originates from a man aged 80 or over with head and neck cancer. This chain connects TRBV6-5 to TRBJ1-5; perhaps TRBD1 as D (6 bases). The CDR3 spells CASRNNRQANQPQHF. CDR3 nucleotides: TGTGCCAGCAGAAATAATCGACAGGCAAATCAGCCCCAGCATTTT.